The rows below give T cell receptor beta chains drawn from one sample of a study of cytomegalovirus exposure and HLA in healthy donors. The protocol was immunoSEQ multiplex PCR, while the TCRdb copy is restricted to in-frame clones and leaves out a portion. The sample lists around 150,000 clones; about 70% were seen once. Sequencing used PBMCs. Source of these receptors: a woman aged 40 to 50 in good health and CMV-seronegative. Each CDR3 is given with its conserved first and last residue. Size values are once, few and many counts, or a class for expanded clones, and some rows have none.

abundance	j_gene	v_gene	CDR3aa
-	TRBJ2-7	TRBV2	CASSGGHRGEQYF
-	TRBJ2-1	TRBV11-2	CASQPGGRSFDEQFF
few	TRBJ1-6	TRBV5-4	CASSWWTGANSPLHF
-	-	TRBV29-1	CSVSQGDDEQYF
-	TRBJ1-5	TRBV7-9	CASSTTGRNQPQHF
-	TRBJ2-3	TRBV10-3	CAISEPRGRTDTQYF
-	TRBJ2-2	TRBV27	CASSFGLAYTGELFF
-	TRBJ1-5	TRBV6-5	CASSLDSEGQPQHF
-	TRBJ1-2	TRBV6-1	CASSTHQGNGYTF
-	TRBJ1-1	TRBV19	CASSYSRTGGNTEAFF
-	TRBJ1-2	TRBV9	CASSVDGGYGYTF
-	TRBJ2-7	TRBV7-9	CASSLTQGPYEQYF
-	TRBJ2-3	TRBV5-1	CASRTGGGTDTQYF
-	TRBJ2-1	TRBV7-2	CASRSTSGNQGYNEQFF
-	TRBJ2-7	TRBV7-7	CASSLGGRAYEQYF
-	TRBJ2-5	TRBV11-3	CASSSGQGGTQYF
-	TRBJ1-1	TRBV7-9	CASSFLLLRGTEAFF
-	TRBJ2-5	TRBV10-3	CAISESAGAGRQETQYF
-	TRBJ1-2	TRBV19	CASSMGQGAFYGYTF
-	TRBJ2-7	TRBV27	CASSPLFERHYEQYF
few	TRBJ1-2	TRBV29-1	CSVEEEAGGIGYTF
-	TRBJ1-5	TRBV6-5	CASSWGGSGNQPQHF
-	TRBJ2-5	TRBV7-2	CASSLGTSGRVTQYF
-	TRBJ2-7	TRBV6-1	CASREGSQSSYEQYF
-	TRBJ2-2	TRBV19	CASSIERMGRLSNTGELFF
-	TRBJ1-5	TRBV27	CASSLRGGGNQPQHF
-	TRBJ2-5	TRBV12-5	CASASGGETQYF
-	TRBJ1-4	TRBV30	CAWGDITNEKLFF
-	TRBJ2-5	TRBV10-3	CAISESSGSGETQYF
-	TRBJ2-5	TRBV27	CASSFRFRQGHQETQYF
-	TRBJ2-1	TRBV5-6	CASSLVREGEQFF
few	TRBJ1-2	TRBV2	CASSEAGRGIFYGYTF
-	TRBJ2-7	TRBV4-1	CASSQITSGVREQYF
-	TRBJ2-2	TRBV27	CASSWTGYTGELFF
-	TRBJ2-2	TRBV10-3	CAISETSGNTGELFF
-	TRBJ2-7	TRBV28	CASSFTNSDYEQYF
-	TRBJ2-3	TRBV4-2	CASSQDSGGTDTQYF
-	TRBJ1-2	TRBV5-8	CASSVRQGWGYGYTF
once	TRBJ2-1	TRBV5-1	CASSSRDYNEQFF